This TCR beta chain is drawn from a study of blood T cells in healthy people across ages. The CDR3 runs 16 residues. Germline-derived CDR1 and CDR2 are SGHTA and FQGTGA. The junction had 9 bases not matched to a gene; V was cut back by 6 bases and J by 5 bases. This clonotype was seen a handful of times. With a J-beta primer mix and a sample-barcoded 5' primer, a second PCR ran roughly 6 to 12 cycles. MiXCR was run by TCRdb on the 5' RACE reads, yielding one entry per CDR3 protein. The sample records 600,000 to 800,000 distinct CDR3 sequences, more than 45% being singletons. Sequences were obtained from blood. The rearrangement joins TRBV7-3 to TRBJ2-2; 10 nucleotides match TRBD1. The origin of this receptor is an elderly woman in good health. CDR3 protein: CASRKTGGAGTGELFF. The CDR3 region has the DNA TGTGCCAGCAGGAAGACAGGGGGCGCCGGTACCGGGGAGCTGTTTTTT.